The rows below give T cell receptor beta chains drawn from one sample of a study of blood T cell repertoires in COVID-19. The table came from immunoSEQ multiplex PCR; TCRdb's copy has only in-frame clones and leaves some out. The sample holds some 130,000 clones, about 89% seen once. The material sequenced was peripheral blood. These receptors all stem from a man aged 55 to 70 with COVID-19, enrolled during active disease. Each CDR3 is given with its conserved first and last residue. D genes are given only for firm matches. The size field is filled for only some rows; it gives once, few, many or a size class.

.	.	TRBJ2-1	TRBV24-1	CATSDPTTGIGSEQFF	TGTGCCACCAGTGACCCGACTACCGGAATAGGGAGTGAGCAGTTCTTC
.	.	TRBJ1-4	TRBV9	CASSVGEGREKLFF	TGTGCCAGCAGCGTAGGGGAGGGACGGGAAAAACTGTTTTTT
.	.	TRBJ2-7	TRBV14	CASSQDPQGSYEQYF	TGTGCCAGCAGCCAAGACCCGCAGGGCTCCTACGAGCAGTACTTC
.	.	TRBJ1-1	TRBV12-3/TRBV12-4	CASSPLGRTEAFF	TGTGCCAGCAGCCCCCTTGGGCGCACTGAAGCTTTCTTT
.	TRBD1	TRBJ1-2	TRBV18	CASDQGAFSGYTF	TGTGCCAGCGACCAGGGGGCCTTTTCTGGCTACACCTTC
once	TRBD1	TRBJ2-2	TRBV4-3	CASSQGDRGLPGELFF	TGCGCCAGCAGCCAAGGGGACAGGGGCCTTCCCGGGGAGCTGTTTTTT
.	TRBD1	TRBJ2-1	TRBV5-1	CASSRDRATYNEQFF	TGCGCCAGCAGCCGGGACAGGGCCACCTACAATGAGCAGTTCTTC
.	.	TRBJ2-6	TRBV6-6	CASSRRQTVSGANVLTF	TGTGCCAGCAGCCGACGACAGACAGTCTCTGGGGCCAACGTCCTGACTTTC
.	TRBD1	TRBJ2-5	TRBV6-5	CASNQDRAQETQYF	TGTGCCAGCAATCAGGACAGGGCCCAAGAGACCCAGTACTTC
once	TRBD1	TRBJ1-6	TRBV16	CASSSQGGGNSPLHF	TGTGCCAGCAGCTCCCAGGGGGGTGGTAATTCACCCCTCCACTTT
once	TRBD1	TRBJ2-7	TRBV6-5	CASRSDRSEQYF	TGTGCCAGCAGGTCGGACAGGTCCGAGCAGTACTTC
.	TRBD1	TRBJ1-2	TRBV5-1	CASSLVGQGANYGYTF	TGCGCCAGCAGCTTGGTTGGACAGGGGGCGAACTATGGCTACACCTTC
.	.	TRBJ1-1	TRBV18	CASSPRGITEAFF	TGTGCCAGCTCACCTCGGGGGATCACTGAAGCTTTCTTT
.	.	TRBJ2-1	TRBV5-4	CASSLADGSYNEQFF	TGTGCCAGCAGCTTAGCGGACGGTTCCTACAATGAGCAGTTCTTC
once	.	TRBJ2-1	TRBV3-1/TRBV3-2	CASSQRGTAYNEQFF	TGTGCCAGCAGCCAACGGGGGACAGCCTACAATGAGCAGTTCTTC
.	TRBD1	TRBJ1-3	TRBV15	CATSRIQGATGNTIYF	TGTGCCACCAGCAGAATTCAGGGGGCAACTGGAAACACCATATATTTT
.	.	TRBJ1-5	TRBV9	CASSVGSGPNQPQHF	TGTGCCAGCAGCGTAGGATCAGGCCCCAATCAGCCCCAGCATTTT
.	.	TRBJ2-1	TRBV4-2	CASSQSQAGWGKVNEQFF	TGTGCCAGCAGCCAAAGTCAGGCGGGGTGGGGAAAAGTCAATGAGCAGTTCTTC
.	.	TRBJ1-4	TRBV28	CASSQHPSNEKLFF	TGTGCCAGCAGCCAACATCCTTCTAATGAAAAACTGTTTTTT
.	TRBD1	TRBJ1-1	TRBV5-5	CASSFLGQIEAFF	TGTGCCAGCAGCTTTTTGGGACAGATTGAAGCTTTCTTT
.	TRBD2	TRBJ2-1	TRBV10-3	CAISDLGRGGWQFF	TGTGCCATCAGTGATTTAGGGCGGGGAGGGTGGCAGTTCTTC
.	.	TRBJ1-5	TRBV24-1	CATSDPGGNQPQHF	TGTGCCACCAGTGATCCAGGGGGCAATCAGCCCCAGCATTTT
.	.	TRBJ1-4	TRBV25-1	CASSGTGSLNEKLFF	TGTGCCAGCAGTGGAACAGGGTCCCTTAATGAAAAACTGTTTTTT
.	TRBD2	TRBJ2-3	TRBV4-1	CASSQTGTSGTDTQYF	TGCGCCAGCAGCCAAACCGGGACTAGCGGTACAGATACGCAGTATTTT
.	.	TRBJ1-2	TRBV7-2	CASSPGDYGYTF	TGTGCCAGCAGCCCAGGGGACTATGGCTACACCTTC
.	.	TRBJ1-1	TRBV29-1	CSVEDRAGLRGTEAFF	TGCAGCGTTGAAGATAGAGCAGGACTCCGGGGCACTGAAGCTTTCTTT
.	.	TRBJ1-2	TRBV19	CASTPGGMDYGYTF	TGTGCCAGTACCCCGGGGGGTATGGACTATGGCTACACCTTC
.	.	TRBJ1-2	TRBV7-3	CASSLMAGGRAEGGYTF	TGTGCCAGCAGCTTAATGGCTGGCGGCAGGGCAGAAGGAGGCTACACCTTC